The source of this T cell receptor (beta chain) is a study of T-cell memory formation after mild COVID-19. Study at large: Largely, TCR clusters stayed within a single donor.

TCRdb analysed the 5' RACE reads with MiXCR anew, one entry per CDR3 protein. The data contain 200,000 to 250,000 distinct CDR3 sequences, approximately 10% of them singletons. Study-wide points: Later expanders leaned CD4+, whereas day 15 to 85 contracting clones were balanced CD4/CD8. Of the contracting clones, CD4+ ones lay mainly in CM and EM, and CD8+ ones in EMRA. Whether second-wave clones peaking at day 37 were SARS-CoV-2 specific went unconfirmed.

The table lists this clonotype with a few counts. Antigen unknown. The CDR3 loop spans 18 amino acids. The V end was cut by 1 base, the J end by 2 bases, with 15 bases between. Germline V gives CDR1 MNHEY, CDR2 SVGAGI. This receptor was identified in a man aged 18 to 35 who had mild COVID-19 (a few samples of this study predate the infection). Cell type and time point are not known. The V and J genes are TRBV6-5 and TRBJ2-6, with D perhaps TRBD1 or TRBD2 (6 bases each). Specimen: PBMCs or a T cell subset sorted from them (not recorded which). This chain's CDR3 is CASSYWSGAFAGANVLTF. The CDR3 DNA sequence: TGTGCCAGCAGTTACTGGTCGGGGGCATTTGCTGGGGCCAACGTCCTGACTTTC.